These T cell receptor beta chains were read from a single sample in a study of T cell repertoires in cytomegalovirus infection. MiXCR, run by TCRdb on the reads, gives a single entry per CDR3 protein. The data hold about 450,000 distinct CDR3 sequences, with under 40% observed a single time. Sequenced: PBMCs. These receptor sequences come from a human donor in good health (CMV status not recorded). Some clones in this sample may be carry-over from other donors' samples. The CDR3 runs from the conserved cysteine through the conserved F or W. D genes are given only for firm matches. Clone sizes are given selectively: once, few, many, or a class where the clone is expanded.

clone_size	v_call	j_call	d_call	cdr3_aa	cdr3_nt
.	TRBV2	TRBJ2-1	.	CASSEIGNSYNEQFF	TGTGCCAGCAGTGAGATAGGGAACTCCTACAATGAGCAGTTCTTC
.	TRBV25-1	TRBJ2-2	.	CASSEWGWPGELFF	TGTGCCAGCAGTGAATGGGGCTGGCCCGGGGAGCTGTTTTTT
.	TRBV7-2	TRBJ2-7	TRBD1	CAISSSGTGGIYEQSF	TGTGCCATCAGCTCCTCCGGGACAGGGGGCATTTACGAGCAGTCCTTC
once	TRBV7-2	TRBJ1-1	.	CCSSSSPYEAFF	TGTTGCAGCAGCTCGAGCCCGTATGAAGCTTTCTTT
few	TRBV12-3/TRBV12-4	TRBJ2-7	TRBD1	CASRPTGESSYEQYF	TGTGCCAGCAGACCCACAGGGGAAAGCTCCTACGAGCAGTACTTC
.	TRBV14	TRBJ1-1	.	CASSQDRKDSGEAFF	TGTGCCAGCAGCCAAGATCGGAAAGACTCCGGTGAAGCTTTCTTT
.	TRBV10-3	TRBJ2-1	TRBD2	CAISDPTSWGVLHEQFF	TGTGCCATCAGTGATCCGACTAGCTGGGGGGTCCTCCATGAGCAGTTCTTC
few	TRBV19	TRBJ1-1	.	CASSIRVNTEAFF	TGTGCCAGTAGTATCCGGGTTAACACTGAAGCTTTCTTT
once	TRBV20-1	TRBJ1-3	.	CSATPPGTGNTIYF	TGCAGTGCTACTCCTCCGGGGACTGGAAACACCATATATTTT
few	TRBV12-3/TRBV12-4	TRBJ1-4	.	CATQGPTNEKLFF	TGTGCCACACAAGGTCCAACTAATGAAAAACTGTTTTTT
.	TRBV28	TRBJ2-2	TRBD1	CASSLWDRGNATGERFF	TGTGCCAGCAGTTTATGGGACAGGGGAAATGCAACCGGGGAGCGGTTTTTT
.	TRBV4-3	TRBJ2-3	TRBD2	CASSPIAGGTDTQYF	TGCGCCAGCAGCCCTATAGCGGGGGGAACAGATACGCAGTATTTT
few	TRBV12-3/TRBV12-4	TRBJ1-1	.	CASRPNPHLSTEAFF	TGTGCCAGCAGACCCAACCCCCATCTGAGCACTGAAGCTTTCTTT
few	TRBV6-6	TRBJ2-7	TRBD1	CASSYGSGQGYEQYF	TGTGCCAGCAGTTACGGATCGGGACAGGGCTACGAGCAGTACTTC
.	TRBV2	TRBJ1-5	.	CASSTTQDTTKQINSNQPQHF	TGTGCCAGCAGTACGACTCAAGACACCACCAAGCAAATCAATAGCAATCAGCCCCAGCATTTT
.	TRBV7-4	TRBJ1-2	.	CASSSVGFLKGYTF	TGTGCCAGCAGCTCCGTCGGATTCTTAAAGGGCTACACCTTC
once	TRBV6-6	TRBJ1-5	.	CASSGGEGDGNQPQHF	TGTGCCAGCAGTGGCGGGGAGGGAGATGGCAATCAGCCCCAGCATTTT
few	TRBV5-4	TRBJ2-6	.	CASSTGTTSGANVLTF	TGTGCCAGCAGCACTGGGACCACCTCTGGGGCCAACGTCCTGACTTTC
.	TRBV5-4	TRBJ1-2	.	CASSSTDGFYGYTF	TGTGCCAGCAGCTCGACGGACGGATTCTATGGCTACACCTTC
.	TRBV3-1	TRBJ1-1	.	CASSQDGTGSNTEAFF	TGTGCCAGCAGCCAAGATGGGACGGGGTCGAACACTGAAGCTTTCTTT
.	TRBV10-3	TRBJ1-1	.	CAISESFQARAFF	TGTGCCATCAGTGAGTCGTTCCAAGCTCGAGCTTTCTTT
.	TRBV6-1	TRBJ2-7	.	CASSDRVIYEQYF	TGTGCCAGCAGTGACAGGGTCATCTACGAGCAGTACTTC
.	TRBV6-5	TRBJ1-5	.	CASSETVFQPQHF	TGTGCCAGCAGTGAGACAGTTTTTCAGCCCCAGCATTTT
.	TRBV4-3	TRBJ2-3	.	CASSQDFLVRRVTQYF	TGCGCCAGCAGCCAAGATTTCCTAGTCAGAAGGGTTACGCAGTATTTT
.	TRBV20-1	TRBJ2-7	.	CSARVAGHAQYF	TGCAGTGCTAGAGTGGCGGGGCACGCGCAGTACTTC
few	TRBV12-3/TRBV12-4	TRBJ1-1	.	CASSSIGTNTEAFF	TGTGCCAGCAGTTCAATAGGGACGAACACTGAAGCTTTCTTT
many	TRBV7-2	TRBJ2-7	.	CASSKGGLGDEQYF	TGTGCCAGCAGTAAAGGGGGTCTAGGGGACGAGCAGTACTTC
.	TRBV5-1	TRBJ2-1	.	CASSLEPGSYNEQFF	TGCGCCAGCAGCTTGGAGCCAGGGAGTTACAATGAGCAGTTCTTC
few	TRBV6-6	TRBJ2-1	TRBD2	CASSYSRLAGNFDEQFF	TGTGCCAGCAGTTACTCGAGACTAGCGGGGAATTTCGATGAGCAGTTCTTC
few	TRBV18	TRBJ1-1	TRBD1	CASSPDRALSEAFF	TGTGCCAGCTCCCCGGACAGGGCTCTTTCTGAAGCTTTCTTT
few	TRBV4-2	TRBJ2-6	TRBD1	CASSQVNRGFTGANVLTF	TGTGCCAGCAGCCAAGTGAACAGGGGGTTTACTGGGGCCAACGTCCTGACTTTC